The source of this T cell receptor (beta chain) is a study of identical twins. This clonotype appeared a few times. The CDR3 does not end in the conserved phenylalanine or tryptophan, so this is likely a read error. No DNA is shown, since the ends of the CDR3 on it are uncertain; the CDR3 is the one TCRdb lists. 14 amino acids form the CDR3, both terminal residues included. The germline V gene has CDR1 SGHTA and CDR2 FQGNSA. MiXCR, run by TCRdb on the 5' RACE reads, gives a single entry per CDR3 protein. Here the sample spans just over 500,000 distinct CDR3 sequences, 20% to 25% being singletons. The same sample was also studied in work on T cells expressing NK-cell markers. Per that study: Within the sequenced cohort of eight donors, seven exhibited HCMV seropositivity and one was seronegative.

V usage is TRBV7-2 and J usage is TRBJ1-2; the D call of TRBD1 is as the table states it, not checked on the DNA. Sequencing was done on a sample of CD4+ T cells sorted from blood. This TCR came from a woman between 18 and 29 years old in good health. The CDR3 sequence is CASSPQDRATWEFS.